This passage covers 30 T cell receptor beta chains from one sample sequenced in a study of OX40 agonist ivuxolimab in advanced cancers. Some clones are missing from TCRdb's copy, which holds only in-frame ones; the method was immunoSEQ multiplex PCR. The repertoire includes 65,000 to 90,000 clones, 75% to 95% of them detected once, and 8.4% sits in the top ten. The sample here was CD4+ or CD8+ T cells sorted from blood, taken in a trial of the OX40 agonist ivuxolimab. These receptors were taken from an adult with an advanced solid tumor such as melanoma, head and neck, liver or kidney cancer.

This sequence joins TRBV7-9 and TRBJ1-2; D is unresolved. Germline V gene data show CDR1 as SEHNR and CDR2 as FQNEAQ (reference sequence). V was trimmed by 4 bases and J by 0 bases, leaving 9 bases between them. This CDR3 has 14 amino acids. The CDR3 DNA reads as TGTGCCAGCAGCTCCTATTCAGCTAACTATGGCTACACCTTC. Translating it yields CASSSYSANYGYTF.

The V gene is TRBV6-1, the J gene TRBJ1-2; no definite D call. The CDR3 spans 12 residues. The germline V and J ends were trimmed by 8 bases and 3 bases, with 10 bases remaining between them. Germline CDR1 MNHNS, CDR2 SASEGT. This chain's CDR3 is CASLRPDYGYTF. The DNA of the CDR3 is TGTGCCAGCCTCCGCCCCGACTATGGCTACACCTTC.

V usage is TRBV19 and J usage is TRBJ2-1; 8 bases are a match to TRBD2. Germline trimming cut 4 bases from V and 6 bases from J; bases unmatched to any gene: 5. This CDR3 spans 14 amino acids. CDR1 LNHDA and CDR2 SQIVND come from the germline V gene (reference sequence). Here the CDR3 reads CASSKVAGINEQFF. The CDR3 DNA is TGTGCCAGTAGTAAGGTAGCGGGAATCAATGAGCAGTTCTTC.

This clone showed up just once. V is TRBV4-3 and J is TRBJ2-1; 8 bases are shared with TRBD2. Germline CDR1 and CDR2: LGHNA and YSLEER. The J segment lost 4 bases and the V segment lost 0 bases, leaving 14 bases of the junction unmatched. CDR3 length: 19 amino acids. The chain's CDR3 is CASSQDPLLSGGFYNEQFF. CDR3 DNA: TGCGCCAGCAGCCAAGATCCCCTTCTAAGCGGGGGCTTTTACAATGAGCAGTTCTTC.

CDR3 in amino acids: CASSGPGRRRSTDTQYF. CDR3 sequence (DNA): TGTGCCAGCAGCGGACCGGGACGACGGAGGAGCACAGATACGCAGTATTTT. This rearrangement joins TRBV7-6 to TRBJ2-3; tentatively, D is TRBD1 or TRBD2 (5 bases each). V gave up 5 bases and J gave up 0 bases, with 18 bases separating them. The CDR3 has 17 amino acids. Germline values: CDR1 SGHVS, CDR2 FNYEAQ.

The CDR3 sequence: CASSQDNGLHEQFF. CDR3 nucleotides: TGTGCCAGCAGCCAAGATAACGGACTCCATGAGCAGTTCTTC. The rearrangement links TRBV4-2 to TRBJ2-1; D possibly corresponds to TRBD2 (5 bases). CDR1 and CDR2 (germline): LGHNA, YNFKEQ. The CDR3 sequence is 14 residues long. V shed 0 bases and J shed 8 bases, with 11 bases lying between them.

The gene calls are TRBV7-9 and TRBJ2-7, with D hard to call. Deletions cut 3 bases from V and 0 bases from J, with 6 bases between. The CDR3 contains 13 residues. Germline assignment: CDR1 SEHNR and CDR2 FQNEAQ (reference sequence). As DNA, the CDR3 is TGTGCCAGCAGCTTTTCCATCTCCTACGAGCAGTACTTC. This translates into CASSFSISYEQYF. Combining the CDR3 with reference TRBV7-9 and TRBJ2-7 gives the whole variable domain DTGVSQNPRHKITKRGQNVTFRCDPISEHNRLYWYRQTLGQGPEFLTYFQNEAQLEKSRLLSDRFSAERPKGSFSTLEIQRTEQGDSAMYLCASSFSISYEQYFGPGTRLTVT.

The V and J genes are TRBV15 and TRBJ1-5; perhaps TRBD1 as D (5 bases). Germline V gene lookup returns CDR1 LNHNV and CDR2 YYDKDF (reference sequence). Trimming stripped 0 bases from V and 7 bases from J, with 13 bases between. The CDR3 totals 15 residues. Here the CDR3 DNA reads TGTGCCACCAGCAGAGATCTGGGGCTGGGACAGCCCCAGCATTTT. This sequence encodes CATSRDLGLGQPQHF.

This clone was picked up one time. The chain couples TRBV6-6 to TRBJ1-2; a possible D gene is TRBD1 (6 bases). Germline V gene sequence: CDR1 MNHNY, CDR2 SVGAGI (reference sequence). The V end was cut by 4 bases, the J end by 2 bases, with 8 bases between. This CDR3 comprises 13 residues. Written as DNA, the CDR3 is TGTGCCAGCAGTTTCGGACAGAACTATGGCTACACCTTC. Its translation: CASSFGQNYGYTF.

CDR3 sequence: CASSPREREGRNGELFF. Written as DNA, the CDR3 is TGCGCCAGCAGTCCCCGGGAGCGGGAGGGCCGGAACGGGGAGCTGTTTTTT. V gene TRBV5-1 combines with J gene TRBJ2-2; 10 bases line up with TRBD2. Trimming cost V 5 bases and J 7 bases; bases outside gene matches: 14. The V gene's germline CDR1 is SGHRS and CDR2 YFSETQ. The CDR3 covers 17 residues.

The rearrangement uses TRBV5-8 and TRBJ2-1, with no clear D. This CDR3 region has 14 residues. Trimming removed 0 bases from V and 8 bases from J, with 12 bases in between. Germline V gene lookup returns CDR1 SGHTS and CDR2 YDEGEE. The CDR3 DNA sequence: TGTGCCAGCAGCTTGGCGTTCCCAGTGGATGAGCAGTTCTTC. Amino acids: CASSLAFPVDEQFF.

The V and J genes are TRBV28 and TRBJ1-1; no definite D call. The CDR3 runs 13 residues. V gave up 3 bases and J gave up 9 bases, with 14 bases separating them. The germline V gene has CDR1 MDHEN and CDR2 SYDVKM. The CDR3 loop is CASSFRPSSQAFF. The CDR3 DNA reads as TGTGCCAGCAGTTTTAGGCCGAGCTCACAAGCTTTCTTT.

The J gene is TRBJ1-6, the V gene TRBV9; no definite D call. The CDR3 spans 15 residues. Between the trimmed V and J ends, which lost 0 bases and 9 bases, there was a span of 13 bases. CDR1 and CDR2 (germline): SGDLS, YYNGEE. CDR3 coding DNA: TGTGCCAGCAGCGTAGCTGGATCGAAAGGTTCACCCCTCCACTTT. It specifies CASSVAGSKGSPLHF.

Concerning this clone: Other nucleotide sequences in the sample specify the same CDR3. The CDR3 nucleotides are TGTGCCTGGAGCCGTAACACTGAAGCTTTCTTT. Residues: CAWSRNTEAFF. The genes are TRBV30 and TRBJ1-1; D is undetermined. This CDR3 comprises 11 residues. V was cut by 3 bases and J by 2 bases, with 4 bases left in between. CDR1 is GTSNPN and CDR2 is SVGIG in the germline V gene (reference sequence).

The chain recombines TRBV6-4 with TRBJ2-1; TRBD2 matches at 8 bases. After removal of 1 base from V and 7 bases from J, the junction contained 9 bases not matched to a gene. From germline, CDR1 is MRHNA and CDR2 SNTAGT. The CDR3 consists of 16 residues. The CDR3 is CASSDFGTRVLNEQFF. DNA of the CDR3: TGTGCCAGCAGTGACTTCGGGACTAGAGTCCTAAATGAGCAGTTCTTC.

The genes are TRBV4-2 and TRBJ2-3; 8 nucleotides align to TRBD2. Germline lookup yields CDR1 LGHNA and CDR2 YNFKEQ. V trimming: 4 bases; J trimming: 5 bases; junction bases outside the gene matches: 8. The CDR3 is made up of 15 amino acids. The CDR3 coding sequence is TGTGCCAGCAGCCTAGACGGGGGGGCTGGAGATACGCAGTATTTT. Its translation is CASSLDGGAGDTQYF.

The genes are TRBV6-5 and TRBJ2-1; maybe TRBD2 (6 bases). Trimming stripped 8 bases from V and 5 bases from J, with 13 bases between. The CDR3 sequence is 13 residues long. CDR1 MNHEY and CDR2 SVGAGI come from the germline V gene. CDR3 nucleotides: TGTGCCAGCGGCCGGGGGTTACACAATGAGCAGTTCTTC. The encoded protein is CASGRGLHNEQFF.

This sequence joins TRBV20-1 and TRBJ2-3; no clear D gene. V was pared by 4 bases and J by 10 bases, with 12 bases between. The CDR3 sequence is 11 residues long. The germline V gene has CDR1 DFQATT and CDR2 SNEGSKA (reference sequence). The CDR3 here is CSAKDLAPQYF. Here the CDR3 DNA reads TGCAGTGCTAAAGATCTGGCTCCGCAGTATTTT.

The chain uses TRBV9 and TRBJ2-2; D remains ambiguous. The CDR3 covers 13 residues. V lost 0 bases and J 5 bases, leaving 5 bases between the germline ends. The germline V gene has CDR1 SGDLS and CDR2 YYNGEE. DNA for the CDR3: TGTGCCAGCAGCGTAGTGGGTACCGGGGAGCTGTTTTTT. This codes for CASSVVGTGELFF.

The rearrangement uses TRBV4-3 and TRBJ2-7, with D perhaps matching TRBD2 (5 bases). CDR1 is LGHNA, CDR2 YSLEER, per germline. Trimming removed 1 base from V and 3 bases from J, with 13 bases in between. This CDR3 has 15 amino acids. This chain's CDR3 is CASSQAREANYEQYF. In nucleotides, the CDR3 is TGCGCCAGCAGCCAAGCTCGGGAAGCGAACTACGAGCAGTACTTC.

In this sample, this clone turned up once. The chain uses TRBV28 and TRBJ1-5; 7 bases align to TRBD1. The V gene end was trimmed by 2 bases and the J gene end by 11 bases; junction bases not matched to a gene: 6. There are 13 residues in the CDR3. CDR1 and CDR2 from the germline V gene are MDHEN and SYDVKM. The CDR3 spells CASSLRGGGSQHF. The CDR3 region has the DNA TGTGCCAGCAGTTTAAGAGGGGGCGGGTCCCAGCATTTT.

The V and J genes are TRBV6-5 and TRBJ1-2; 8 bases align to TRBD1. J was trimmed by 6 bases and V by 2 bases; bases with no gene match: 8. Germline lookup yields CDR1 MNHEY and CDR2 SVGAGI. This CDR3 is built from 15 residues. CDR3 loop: CASSYLRQGSDGYTF. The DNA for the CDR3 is TGTGCCAGCAGTTACCTGAGACAGGGGTCGGATGGCTACACCTTC.

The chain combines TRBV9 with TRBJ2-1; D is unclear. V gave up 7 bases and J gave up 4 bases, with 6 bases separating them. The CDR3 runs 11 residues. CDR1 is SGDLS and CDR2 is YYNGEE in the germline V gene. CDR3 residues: CASGSYNEQFF. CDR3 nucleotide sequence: TGTGCCAGCGGATCTTACAATGAGCAGTTCTTC.

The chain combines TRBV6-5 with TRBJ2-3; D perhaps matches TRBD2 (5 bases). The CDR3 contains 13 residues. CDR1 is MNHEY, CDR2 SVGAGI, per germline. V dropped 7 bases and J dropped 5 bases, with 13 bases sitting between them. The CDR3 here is CASKEGNGDTQYF. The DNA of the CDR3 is TGTGCCAGCAAAGAGGGTAATGGAGATACGCAGTATTTT.

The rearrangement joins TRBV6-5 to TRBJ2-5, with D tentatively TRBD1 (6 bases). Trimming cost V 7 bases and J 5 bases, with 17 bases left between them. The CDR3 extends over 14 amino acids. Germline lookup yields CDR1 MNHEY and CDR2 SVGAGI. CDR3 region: CASTSGHHRETQYF. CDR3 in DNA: TGTGCCAGCACATCGGGACACCACCGGGAGACCCAGTACTTC.

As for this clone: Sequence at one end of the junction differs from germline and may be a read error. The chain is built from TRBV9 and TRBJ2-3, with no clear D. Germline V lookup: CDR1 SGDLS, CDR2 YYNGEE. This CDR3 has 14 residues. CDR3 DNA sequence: TGTGCCAGCAGCGTCGGGCCCGACACATATACGCAGTATTTT. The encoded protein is CASSVGPDTYTQYF.

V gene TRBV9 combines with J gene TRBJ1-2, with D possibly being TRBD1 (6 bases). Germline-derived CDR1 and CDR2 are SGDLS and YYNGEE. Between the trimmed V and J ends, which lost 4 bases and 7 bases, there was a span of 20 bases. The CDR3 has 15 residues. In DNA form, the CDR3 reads TGTGCCAGCAGCCTAGGGACACCGGGGGTGGGTGGCTACACCTTC. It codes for CASSLGTPGVGGYTF.

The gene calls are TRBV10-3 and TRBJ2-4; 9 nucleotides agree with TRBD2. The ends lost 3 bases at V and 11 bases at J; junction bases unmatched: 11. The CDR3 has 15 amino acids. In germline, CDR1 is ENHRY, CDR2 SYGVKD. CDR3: CAISDLASGIGFQYF. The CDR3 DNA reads TGTGCCATCAGTGACTTAGCTAGCGGGATTGGTTTTCAGTACTTC.

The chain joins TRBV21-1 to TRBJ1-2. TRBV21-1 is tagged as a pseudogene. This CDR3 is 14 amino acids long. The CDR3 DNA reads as TGTGCCAGCAGCAAGTCTTGCGGGGCCTATGGCTACACCTTC. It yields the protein CASSKSCGAYGYTF.

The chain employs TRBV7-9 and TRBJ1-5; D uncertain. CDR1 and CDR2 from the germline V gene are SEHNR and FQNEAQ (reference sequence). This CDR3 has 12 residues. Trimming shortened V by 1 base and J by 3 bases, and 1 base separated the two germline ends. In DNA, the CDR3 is TGTGCCAGCAGCTTAGACAATCAGCCCCAGCATTTT. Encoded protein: CASSLDNQPQHF.